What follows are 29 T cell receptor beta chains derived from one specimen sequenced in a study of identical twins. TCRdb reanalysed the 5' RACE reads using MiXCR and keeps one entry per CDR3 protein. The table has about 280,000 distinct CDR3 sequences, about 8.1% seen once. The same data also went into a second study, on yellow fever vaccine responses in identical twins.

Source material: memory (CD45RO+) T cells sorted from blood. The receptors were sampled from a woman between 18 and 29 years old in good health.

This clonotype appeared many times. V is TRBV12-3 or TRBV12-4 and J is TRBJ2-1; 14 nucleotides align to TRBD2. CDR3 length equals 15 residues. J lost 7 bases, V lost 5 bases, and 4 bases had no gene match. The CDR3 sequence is CASSPGLAGVNEQFF. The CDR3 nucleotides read TGTGCCAGCAGTCCGGGACTAGCGGGAGTGAATGAGCAGTTCTTC.

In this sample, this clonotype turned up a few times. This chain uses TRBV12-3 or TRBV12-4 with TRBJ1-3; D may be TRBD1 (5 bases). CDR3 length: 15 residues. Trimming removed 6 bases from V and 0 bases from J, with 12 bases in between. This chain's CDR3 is CASRGRTSSGNTIYF. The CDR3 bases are TGTGCCAGCAGGGGACGGACCAGCTCTGGAAACACCATATATTTT.

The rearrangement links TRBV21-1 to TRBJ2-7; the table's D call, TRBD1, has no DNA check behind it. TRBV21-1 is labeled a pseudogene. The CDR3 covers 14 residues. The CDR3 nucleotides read TGTGCCAGCACCCTTGGGGACAGAAGGCACGAGCAGTACGTC. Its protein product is CASTLGDRRHEQYV.

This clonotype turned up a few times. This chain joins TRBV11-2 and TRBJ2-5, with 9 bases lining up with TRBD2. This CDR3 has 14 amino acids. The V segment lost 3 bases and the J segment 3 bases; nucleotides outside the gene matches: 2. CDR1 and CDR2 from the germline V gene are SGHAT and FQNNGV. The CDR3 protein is CASSFLAGEETQYF. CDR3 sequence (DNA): TGTGCCAGCAGCTTCTTAGCGGGAGAAGAGACCCAGTACTTC.

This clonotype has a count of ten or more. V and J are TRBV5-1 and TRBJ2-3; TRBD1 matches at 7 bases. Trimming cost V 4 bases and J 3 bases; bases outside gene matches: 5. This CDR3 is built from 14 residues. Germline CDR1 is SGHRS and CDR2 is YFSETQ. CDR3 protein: CASSLGQTTDTQYF. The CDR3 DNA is TGCGCCAGCAGCCTGGGACAGACTACAGATACGCAGTATTTT.

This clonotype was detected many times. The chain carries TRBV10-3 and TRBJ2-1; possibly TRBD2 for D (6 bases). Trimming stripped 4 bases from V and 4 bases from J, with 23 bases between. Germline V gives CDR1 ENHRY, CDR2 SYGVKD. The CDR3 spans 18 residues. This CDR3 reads CAISGPGAPPHTYNEQFF. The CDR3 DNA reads TGTGCCATCAGTGGCCCGGGAGCCCCCCCCCATACATACAATGAGCAGTTCTTC.

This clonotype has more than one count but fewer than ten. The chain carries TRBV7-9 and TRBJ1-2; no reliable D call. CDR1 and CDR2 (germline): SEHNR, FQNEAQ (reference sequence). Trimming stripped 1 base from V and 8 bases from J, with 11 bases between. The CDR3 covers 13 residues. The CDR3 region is CASSLVSSQGYTF. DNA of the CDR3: TGTGCCAGCAGCTTAGTGTCCTCCCAGGGCTACACCTTC.

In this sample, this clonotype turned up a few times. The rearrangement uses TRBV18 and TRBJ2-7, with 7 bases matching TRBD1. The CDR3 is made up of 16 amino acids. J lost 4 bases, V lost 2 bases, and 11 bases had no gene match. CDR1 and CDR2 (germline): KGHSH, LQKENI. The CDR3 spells CASSPVGTVPGYEQYV. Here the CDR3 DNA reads TGTGCCAGCTCACCAGTGGGGACAGTCCCCGGGTACGAGCAGTACGTC.

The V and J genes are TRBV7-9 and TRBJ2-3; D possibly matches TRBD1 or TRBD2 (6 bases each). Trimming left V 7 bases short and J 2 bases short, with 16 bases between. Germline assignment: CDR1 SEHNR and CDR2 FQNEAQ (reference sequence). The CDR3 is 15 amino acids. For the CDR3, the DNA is TGTGCCAGCAACGTTGGGGGGCGGTCCACAGATACGCAGTATTTT. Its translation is CASNVGGRSTDTQYF.

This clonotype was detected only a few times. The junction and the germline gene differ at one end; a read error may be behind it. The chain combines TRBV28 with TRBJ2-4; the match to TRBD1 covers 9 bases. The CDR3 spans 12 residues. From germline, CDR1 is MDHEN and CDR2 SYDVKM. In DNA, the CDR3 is TGTGCCAGCAGCTCCCTAGGACAGGGGTCCCTCTTC. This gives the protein CASSSLGQGSLF.

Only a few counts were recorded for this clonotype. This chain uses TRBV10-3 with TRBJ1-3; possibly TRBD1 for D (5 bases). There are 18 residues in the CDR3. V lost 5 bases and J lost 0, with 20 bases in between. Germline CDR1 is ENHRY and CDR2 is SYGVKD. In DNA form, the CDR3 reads TGTGCCATCAGTCGCCCCACCGGTAGGGGTAGCTCTGGAAACACCATATATTTT. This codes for CAISRPTGRGSSGNTIYF.

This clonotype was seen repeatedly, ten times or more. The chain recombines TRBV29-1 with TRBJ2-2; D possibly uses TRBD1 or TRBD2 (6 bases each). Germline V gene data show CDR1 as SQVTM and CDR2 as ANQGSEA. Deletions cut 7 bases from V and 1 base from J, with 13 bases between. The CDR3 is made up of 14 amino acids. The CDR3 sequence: CSARGDVNTGELFF. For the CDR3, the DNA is TGCAGCGCGAGGGGGGACGTGAACACCGGGGAGCTGTTTTTT.

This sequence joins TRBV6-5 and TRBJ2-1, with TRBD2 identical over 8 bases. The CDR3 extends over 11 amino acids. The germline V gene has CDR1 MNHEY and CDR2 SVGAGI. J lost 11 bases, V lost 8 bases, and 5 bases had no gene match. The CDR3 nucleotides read TGTGCCAGCTTAGCGGGGATGCAGCAGTTCTTC. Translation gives CASLAGMQQFF.

The CDR3, as DNA: TGCAGTGCCACCTCCGGGGGGTTCTTCACAGATACGCAGTATTTT. Encoded protein: CSATSGGFFTDTQYF. The chain combines TRBV20-1 with TRBJ2-3; 7 nucleotides align to TRBD2. V trimming: 6 bases; J trimming: 2 bases; junction bases outside the gene matches: 11. This CDR3 is built from 15 residues. Germline V CDR1 and CDR2: DFQATT, SNEGSKA (reference sequence).

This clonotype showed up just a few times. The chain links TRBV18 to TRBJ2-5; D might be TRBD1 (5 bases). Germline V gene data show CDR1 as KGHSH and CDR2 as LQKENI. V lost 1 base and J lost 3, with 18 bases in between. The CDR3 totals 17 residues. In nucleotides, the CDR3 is TGTGCCAGCTCACCACGTCCTCAGGGTTTTGTGGAAGAGACCCAGTACTTC. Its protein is CASSPRPQGFVEETQYF.

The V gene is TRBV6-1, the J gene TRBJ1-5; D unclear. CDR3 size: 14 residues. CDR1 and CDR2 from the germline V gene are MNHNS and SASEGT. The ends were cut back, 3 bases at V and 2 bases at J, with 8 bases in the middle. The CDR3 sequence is CASSDPGGNQPQHF. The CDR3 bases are TGTGCCAGCAGTGATCCGGGTGGCAATCAGCCCCAGCATTTT.

As DNA, the CDR3 is TGCAGTGCTGGGGACAGGAGCACTTACCAAGAGACCCAGTACTTC. Its translation is CSAGDRSTYQETQYF. The rearrangement joins TRBV20-1 to TRBJ2-5; 8 nucleotides line up with TRBD1. Germline V gene sequence: CDR1 DFQATT, CDR2 SNEGSKA (reference sequence). The ends lost 5 bases at V and 0 bases at J; junction bases unmatched: 8. CDR3 size: 15 residues.

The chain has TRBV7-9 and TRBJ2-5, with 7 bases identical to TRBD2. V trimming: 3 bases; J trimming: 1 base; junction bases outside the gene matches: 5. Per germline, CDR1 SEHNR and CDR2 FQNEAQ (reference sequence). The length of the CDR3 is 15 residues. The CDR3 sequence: CASSLEGGTQETQYF. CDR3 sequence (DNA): TGTGCCAGCAGCTTGGAGGGAGGGACCCAAGAGACCCAGTACTTC.

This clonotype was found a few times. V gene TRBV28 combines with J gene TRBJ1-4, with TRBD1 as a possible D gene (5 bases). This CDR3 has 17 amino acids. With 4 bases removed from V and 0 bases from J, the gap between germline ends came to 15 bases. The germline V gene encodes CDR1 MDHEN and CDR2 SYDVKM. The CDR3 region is CASSYSRWGATNEKLFF. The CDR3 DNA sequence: TGTGCCAGCAGTTATTCCAGGTGGGGGGCAACTAATGAAAAACTGTTTTTT.

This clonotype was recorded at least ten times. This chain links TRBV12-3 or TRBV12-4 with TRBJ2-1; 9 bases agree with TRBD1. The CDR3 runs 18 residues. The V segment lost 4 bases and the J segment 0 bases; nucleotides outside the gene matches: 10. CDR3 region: CASSSTTGGPSSYNEQFF. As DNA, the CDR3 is TGTGCCAGCAGTTCCACAACAGGGGGCCCGAGCTCCTACAATGAGCAGTTCTTC.

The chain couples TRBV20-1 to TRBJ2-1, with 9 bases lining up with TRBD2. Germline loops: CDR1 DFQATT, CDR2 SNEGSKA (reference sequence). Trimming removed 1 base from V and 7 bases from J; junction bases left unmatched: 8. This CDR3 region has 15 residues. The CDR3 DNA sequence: TGCAGTGCTAGAGGGTCCAGCGGGGGGAGGAATGAGCAGTTCTTC. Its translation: CSARGSSGGRNEQFF.

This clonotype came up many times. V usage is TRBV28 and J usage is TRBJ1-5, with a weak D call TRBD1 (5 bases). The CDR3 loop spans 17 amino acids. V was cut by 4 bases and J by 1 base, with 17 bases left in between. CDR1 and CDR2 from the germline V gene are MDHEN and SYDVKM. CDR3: CASSSFRDPRSNQPQHF. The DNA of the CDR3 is TGTGCCAGCAGTTCGTTCCGGGACCCCCGGAGCAATCAGCCCCAGCATTTT.

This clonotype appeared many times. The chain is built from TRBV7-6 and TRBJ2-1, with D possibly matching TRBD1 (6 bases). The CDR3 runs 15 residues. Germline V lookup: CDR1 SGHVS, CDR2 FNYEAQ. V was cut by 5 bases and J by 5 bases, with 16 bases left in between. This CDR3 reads CASSARQATDNEQFF. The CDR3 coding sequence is TGTGCCAGCAGCGCTAGACAGGCGACAGACAATGAGCAGTTCTTC.

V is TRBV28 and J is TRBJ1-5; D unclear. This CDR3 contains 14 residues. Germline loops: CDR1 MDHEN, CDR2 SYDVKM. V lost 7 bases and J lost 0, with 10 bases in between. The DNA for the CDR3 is TGTGCCAGCACAGGCAGGAATAGCAATCAGCCCCAGCATTTT. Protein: CASTGRNSNQPQHF.

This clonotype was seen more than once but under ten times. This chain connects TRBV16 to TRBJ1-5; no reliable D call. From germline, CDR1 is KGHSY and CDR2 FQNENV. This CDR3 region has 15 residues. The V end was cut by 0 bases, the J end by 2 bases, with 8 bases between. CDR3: CASSQSGSGNQPQHF. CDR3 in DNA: TGTGCCAGCAGCCAATCTGGGTCGGGCAATCAGCCCCAGCATTTT.

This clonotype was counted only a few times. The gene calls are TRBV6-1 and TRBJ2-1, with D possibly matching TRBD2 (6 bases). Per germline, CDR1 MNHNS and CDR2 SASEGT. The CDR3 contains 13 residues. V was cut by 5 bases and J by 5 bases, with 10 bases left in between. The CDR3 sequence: CASSRDLNNEQFF. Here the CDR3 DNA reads TGTGCCAGCAGTAGGGACTTAAACAATGAGCAGTTCTTC.

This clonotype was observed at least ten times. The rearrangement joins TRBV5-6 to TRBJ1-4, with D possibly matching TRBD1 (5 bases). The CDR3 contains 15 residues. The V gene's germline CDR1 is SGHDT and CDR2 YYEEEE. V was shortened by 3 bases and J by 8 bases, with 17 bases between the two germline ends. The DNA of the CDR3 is TGTGCCAGCAGCTCGCTGGGAGGGGTTGGGGAAAAACTGTTTTTT. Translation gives CASSSLGGVGEKLFF. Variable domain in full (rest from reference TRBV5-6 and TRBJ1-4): DAGVTQSPTHLIKTRGQQVTLRCSPKSGHDTVSWYQQALGQGPQFIFQYYEEEERQRGNFPDRFSGHQFPNYSSELNVNALLLGDSALYLCASSSLGGVGEKLFFGSGTQLSVL.

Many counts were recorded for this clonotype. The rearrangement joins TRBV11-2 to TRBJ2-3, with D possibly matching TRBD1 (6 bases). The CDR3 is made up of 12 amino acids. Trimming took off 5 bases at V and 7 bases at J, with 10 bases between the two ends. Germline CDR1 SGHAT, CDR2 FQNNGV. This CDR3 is CASSPTGNTQYF. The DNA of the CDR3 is TGTGCCAGCAGCCCCACAGGGAATACGCAGTATTTT.

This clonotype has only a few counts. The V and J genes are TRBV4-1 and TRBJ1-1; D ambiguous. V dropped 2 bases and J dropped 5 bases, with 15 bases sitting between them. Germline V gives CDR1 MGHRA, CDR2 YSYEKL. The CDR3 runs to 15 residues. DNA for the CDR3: TGCGCCAGCAGCCAATCGGGATCGGAACGAACTGAAGCTTTCTTT. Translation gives CASSQSGSERTEAFF.